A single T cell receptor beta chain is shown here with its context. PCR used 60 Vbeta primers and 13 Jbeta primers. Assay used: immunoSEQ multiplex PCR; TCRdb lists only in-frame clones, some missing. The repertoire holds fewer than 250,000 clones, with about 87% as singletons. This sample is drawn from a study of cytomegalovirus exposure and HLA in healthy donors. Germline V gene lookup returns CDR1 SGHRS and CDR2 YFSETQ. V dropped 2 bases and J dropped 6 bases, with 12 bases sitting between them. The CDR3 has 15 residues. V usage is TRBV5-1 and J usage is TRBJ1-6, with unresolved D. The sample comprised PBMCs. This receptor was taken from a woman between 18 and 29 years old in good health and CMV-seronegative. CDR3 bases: TGCGCCAGCAGCTTCACCGGGGAATCTAATTCACCCCTCCACTTT. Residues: CASSFTGESNSPLHF. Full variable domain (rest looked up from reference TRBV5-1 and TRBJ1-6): KAGVTQTPRYLIKTRGQQVTLSCSPISGHRSVSWYQQTPGQGLQFLFEYFSETQRNKGNFPGRFSGRQFSNSRSEMNVSTLELGDSALYLCASSFTGESNSPLHFGNGTRLTVT.